A single sample gave rise to the 14 T cell receptor beta chains below, sequenced in a study of cytotoxic CD8 clonotypes in ibrutinib-treated CLL. Generated by immunoSEQ multiplex PCR, the TCRdb table keeps only in-frame clones and is missing some. The repertoire consists of roughly 150,000 clones, with 88% occurring once and the leading ten covering 3% to 3.5%. Material: PBMCs, obtained at disease progression, from a patient treated with ibrutinib. The receptors were gathered from a human donor with chronic lymphocytic leukemia.

This chain uses TRBV15 with TRBJ2-1, with 9 positions matching TRBD2. V lost 4 bases and J lost 8; bases outside the gene matches: 9. CDR3 size: 15 residues. Germline loops: CDR1 LNHNV, CDR2 YYDKDF (reference sequence). The CDR3 spells CATSTGTSLIDEQFF. The CDR3 bases are TGTGCCACCAGCACCGGGACTAGCCTTATCGATGAGCAGTTCTTC.

The gene calls are TRBV7-2 and TRBJ2-4, with 8 bases identical to TRBD1. The CDR3 runs 14 residues. The germline CDR1 and CDR2 sequences are SGHTA and FQGNSA. The trim removed 3 bases at V and 4 bases at J, leaving 2 bases unmatched. CDR3 in DNA: TGTGCCAGCAGCTTCGACAGGGGTAAAAACATTCAGTACTTC. It encodes CASSFDRGKNIQYF. Supplemented by reference TRBV7-2 and TRBJ2-4, the full variable domain reads GAGVSQSPSNKVTEKGKDVELRCDPISGHTALYWYRQSLGQGLEFLIYFQGNSAPDKSGLPSDRFSAERTGGSVSTLTIQRTQQEDSAVYLCASSFDRGKNIQYFGAGTRLSVL.

The chain combines TRBV7-3 with TRBJ2-2, with 13 bases matching TRBD2. The CDR3 sequence is 16 residues long. Germline V gene data show CDR1 as SGHTA and CDR2 as FQGTGA. The J segment lost 4 bases and the V segment lost 5 bases, leaving 4 bases of the junction unmatched. The CDR3 is CASSLTSGRSTGELFF. The CDR3 nucleotides are TGTGCCAGCAGCCTGACTAGCGGGAGGAGCACCGGGGAGCTGTTTTTT. Looking up the rest from reference TRBV7-3 and TRBJ2-2 gives the full variable domain: GAGVSQTPSNKVTEKGKYVELRCDPISGHTALYWYRQSLGQGPEFLIYFQGTGAADDSGLPNDRFFAVRPEGSVSTLKIQRTERGDSAVYLCASSLTSGRSTGELFFGEGSRLTVL.

This clone was detected only a few times. This chain links TRBV28 with TRBJ2-7, with 9 bases lining up with TRBD2. Germline CDR1 MDHEN, CDR2 SYDVKM. The V and J ends lost 6 bases and 2 bases, in that order; junction bases with no gene match: 5. This CDR3 spans 14 amino acids. The CDR3 DNA follows: TGTGCCAGCAGGCCGGCGGGAGGGACCTACGAGCAGTACTTC. This gives the protein CASRPAGGTYEQYF.

The V gene is TRBV14, the J gene TRBJ2-1, with TRBD2 matching over 11 bases. The CDR3 totals 15 residues. Germline V gene sequence: CDR1 SGHDN, CDR2 FVKESK. V gave up 0 bases and J gave up 11 bases; unmatched junction bases: 6. The CDR3 DNA follows: TGTGCCAGCAGCCAAGATCTACTAGCGGGAGTCAAGCAGTTCTTC. It translates to CASSQDLLAGVKQFF.

The chain joins TRBV7-8 to TRBJ2-1; 11 nucleotides match TRBD2. The germline CDR1 and CDR2 sequences are SGHVS and FQNEAQ. Trimming removed 6 bases from V and 7 bases from J; junction bases left unmatched: 8. This CDR3 contains 15 residues. CDR3 DNA sequence: TGTGCCAGCAGACCCCCGGGACTAGCGGATAATGAGCAGTTCTTC. This sequence encodes CASRPPGLADNEQFF.

This clone was picked up one time. V gene TRBV30 combines with J gene TRBJ2-7; 8 nucleotides agree with TRBD1. In germline, CDR1 is GTSNPN, CDR2 SVGIG (reference sequence). After removal of 0 bases from V and 4 bases from J, the junction contained 5 bases not matched to a gene. This CDR3 is built from 14 residues. CDR3 DNA sequence: TGTGCCTGGAGTGTCGGACAGGGAGAATACGAGCAGTACTTC. This translates into CAWSVGQGEYEQYF.

This rearrangement joins TRBV15 to TRBJ2-1, with D unclear. This CDR3 has 18 amino acids. CDR1 and CDR2 from the germline V gene are LNHNV and YYDKDF (reference sequence). Trimming pared 4 bases from V and 1 base from J, leaving 20 bases between. CDR3 region: CATSTIDTQEGSYNEQFF. The CDR3 region has the DNA TGTGCCACCAGCACAATCGACACCCAAGAAGGGTCCTACAATGAGCAGTTCTTC.

The rearrangement joins TRBV27 to TRBJ1-5; D is perhaps TRBD1 (6 bases). The CDR3 contains 17 residues. Per the germline V gene, CDR1 is MNHEY and CDR2 is SMNVEV (reference sequence). Trimming shortened V by 5 bases and J by 1 base, and 18 bases separated the two germline ends. The CDR3 spells CASSKSLRGGSNQPQHF. The DNA for the CDR3 is TGTGCCAGCAGTAAATCCCTCAGGGGCGGAAGCAATCAGCCCCAGCATTTT.

This chain's CDR3 is CASSLATSGTNEQYF. CDR3 in DNA: TGTGCCAGCAGCTTAGCGACTAGCGGGACTAACGAGCAGTACTTC. The chain links TRBV11-3 to TRBJ2-7; TRBD2 aligns across 11 bases. V gave up 1 base and J gave up 5 bases; unmatched junction bases: 4. CDR1 and CDR2 (germline): SGHNT, YENEEA. There are 15 residues in the CDR3.

V and J are TRBV7-8 and TRBJ1-5, with 9 bases identical to TRBD1. This CDR3 is built from 15 residues. Per the germline V gene, CDR1 is SGHVS and CDR2 is FQNEAQ. The trim removed 5 bases at V and 7 bases at J, leaving 9 bases unmatched. Here the CDR3 reads CASSSTGGASQPQHF. CDR3 DNA sequence: TGTGCCAGCAGCAGCACAGGGGGCGCAAGCCAGCCCCAGCATTTT.

The V and J genes are TRBV12-5 and TRBJ2-2; 11 nucleotides agree with TRBD2. Germline loops: CDR1 LGHNT, CDR2 FRNRAP. The CDR3 covers 19 residues. J was trimmed by 7 bases and V by 0 bases; bases with no gene match: 13. For the CDR3, the DNA is TGTGCTAGTGGTTTGGTACTAGGTAGCGGGAGGGTCCCGGTCGGGGAGCTGTTTTTT. This sequence encodes CASGLVLGSGRVPVGELFF.

The gene calls are TRBV30 and TRBJ2-2; D is possibly TRBD1 (6 bases). CDR1 is GTSNPN and CDR2 is SVGIG in the germline V gene (reference sequence). V was cut by 5 bases and J by 1 base, with 11 bases left in between. The CDR3 loop spans 14 amino acids. Written as DNA, the CDR3 is TGTGCCTGGCTAGGGGGTTGGAACACCGGGGAGCTGTTTTTT. It yields the protein CAWLGGWNTGELFF.

The CDR3 region is CASSLSPRGDEQFF. CDR3 DNA: TGCGCCAGCAGCTTGTCCCCTCGGGGTGATGAGCAGTTCTTC. The rearrangement links TRBV5-1 to TRBJ2-1, with a tentative D call TRBD2 (5 bases). V lost 1 base to trimming and J lost 8 bases, with 13 bases between them. Germline V lookup: CDR1 SGHRS, CDR2 YFSETQ. The CDR3 runs 14 residues.